This TCR beta chain was observed in a study of T cells in Graves' hyperthyroidism and ophthalmopathy. CDR3 length: 15 residues. Germline V gives CDR1 DFQATT, CDR2 SNEGSKA (reference sequence). V lost 1 base, J lost 5 bases, and 18 bases lay in between. This clonotype was seen a handful of times. Its antigen is currently unknown. Regarding the study as a whole: Appearing also in blood were most of the thyroid clonotypes expanded above 0.001. The model predicted ophthalmopathy a median about 6.6 months before onset.

For Graves' hyperthyroidism to be stable, ophthalmopathy could not progress within 18 months. Exclusion followed for patients with uncontrolled infection, other autoimmune disease, pregnancy or lactation. RNA transcripts gave rise to amplified TCR beta CDR3 regions. TCR CDR3 regions were first amplified by RT-PCR with HTBI primers. Using its own MiXCR run on the multiplex PCR reads, TCRdb lists one record per CDR3 protein. The table includes 750,000 to 900,000 distinct CDR3 sequences, more than 30% detected once. V is TRBV20-1 and J is TRBJ2-7; D is perhaps TRBD2 (5 bases). This clonotype was sampled from a man aged 18 to 29 with Graves' hyperthyroidism. Sample: blood. The CDR3 nucleotides are TGCAGTGCTAGAGCGGTAGCGAGAGTCGTCAACGAGCAGTACTTC. It codes for CSARAVARVVNEQYF.